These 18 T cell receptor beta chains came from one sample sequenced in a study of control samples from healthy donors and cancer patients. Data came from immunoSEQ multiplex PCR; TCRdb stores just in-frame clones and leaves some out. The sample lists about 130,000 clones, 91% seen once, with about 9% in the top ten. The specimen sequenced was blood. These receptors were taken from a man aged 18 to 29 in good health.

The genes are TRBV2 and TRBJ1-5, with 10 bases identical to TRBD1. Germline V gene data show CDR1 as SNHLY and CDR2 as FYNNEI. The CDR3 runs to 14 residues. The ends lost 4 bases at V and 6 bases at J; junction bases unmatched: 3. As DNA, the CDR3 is TGTGCCAGCAGTGCCCGGGACAGGGGTCAGCCCCAGCATTTT. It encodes CASSARDRGQPQHF.

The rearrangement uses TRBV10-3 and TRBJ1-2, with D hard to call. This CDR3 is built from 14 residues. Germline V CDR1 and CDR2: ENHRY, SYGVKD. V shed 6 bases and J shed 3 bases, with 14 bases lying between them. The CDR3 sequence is CAISSSGKYYGYTF. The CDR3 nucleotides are TGTGCCATCAGCTCTAGTGGAAAGTACTATGGCTACACCTTC.

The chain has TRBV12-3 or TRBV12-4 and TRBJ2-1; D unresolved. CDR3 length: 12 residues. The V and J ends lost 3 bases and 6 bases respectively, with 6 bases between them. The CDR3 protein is CASSFWGNEQFF. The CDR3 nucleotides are TGTGCCAGCAGTTTCTGGGGCAATGAGCAGTTCTTC.

DNA of the CDR3: TGTGCCAGCAGTTACTCGGGGGTCGCAGAGACCCAGTACTTC. It yields the protein CASSYSGVAETQYF. The chain combines TRBV6-6 with TRBJ2-5; D might be TRBD1 or TRBD2, each matching 5 bases. Between the trimmed V and J ends, which lost 0 bases and 4 bases, there was a span of 9 bases. The CDR3 has 14 amino acids. The V gene's germline CDR1 is MNHNY and CDR2 SVGAGI (reference sequence).

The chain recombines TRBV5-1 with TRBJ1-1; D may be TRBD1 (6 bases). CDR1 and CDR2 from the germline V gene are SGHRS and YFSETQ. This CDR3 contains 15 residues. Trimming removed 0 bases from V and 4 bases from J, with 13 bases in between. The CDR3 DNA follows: TGCGCCAGCAGCTTGGAGGCAGGGGCTGGCACTGAAGCTTTCTTT. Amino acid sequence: CASSLEAGAGTEAFF.

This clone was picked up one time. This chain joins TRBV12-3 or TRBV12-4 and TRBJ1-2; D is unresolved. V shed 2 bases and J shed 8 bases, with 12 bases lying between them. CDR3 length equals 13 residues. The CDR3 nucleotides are TGTGCCAGCAGTTTACCCGGCCTCACGGGCTACACCTTC. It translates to CASSLPGLTGYTF.

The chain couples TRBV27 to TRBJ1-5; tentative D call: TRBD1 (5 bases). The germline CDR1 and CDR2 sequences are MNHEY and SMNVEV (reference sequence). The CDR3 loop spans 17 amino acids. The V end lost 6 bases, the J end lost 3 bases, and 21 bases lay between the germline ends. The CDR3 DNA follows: TGTGCCAGCAGCCCGAAGCGGAGGGGTTTTGACAATCAGCCCCAGCATTTT. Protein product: CASSPKRRGFDNQPQHF.

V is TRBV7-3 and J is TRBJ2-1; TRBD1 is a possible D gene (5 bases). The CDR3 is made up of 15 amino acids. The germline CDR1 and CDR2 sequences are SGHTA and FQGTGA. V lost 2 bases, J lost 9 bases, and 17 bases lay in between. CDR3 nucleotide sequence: TGTGCCAGCAGCTTAGCGGCAGGGAAGGTCAGTGAGCAGTTCTTC. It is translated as CASSLAAGKVSEQFF.

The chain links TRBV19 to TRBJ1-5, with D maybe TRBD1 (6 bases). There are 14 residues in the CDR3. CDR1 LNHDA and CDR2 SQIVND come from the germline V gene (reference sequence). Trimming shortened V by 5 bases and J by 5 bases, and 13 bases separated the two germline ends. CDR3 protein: CASSAGQPYQPQHF. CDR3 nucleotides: TGTGCCAGTAGTGCGGGACAACCATATCAGCCCCAGCATTTT.

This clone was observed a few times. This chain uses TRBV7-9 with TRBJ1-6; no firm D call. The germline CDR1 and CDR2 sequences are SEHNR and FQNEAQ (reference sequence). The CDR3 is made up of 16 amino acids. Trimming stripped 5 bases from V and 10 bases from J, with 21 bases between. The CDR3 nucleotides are TGTGCCAGCAGCCTAGGACGGCGTCTCCTGCAGTCACCCCTCCACTTT. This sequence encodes CASSLGRRLLQSPLHF.

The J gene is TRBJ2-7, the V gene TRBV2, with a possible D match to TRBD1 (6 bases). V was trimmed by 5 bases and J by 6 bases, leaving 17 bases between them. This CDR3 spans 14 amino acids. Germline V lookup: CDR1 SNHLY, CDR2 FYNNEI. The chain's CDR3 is CASSMAPQGREQYF. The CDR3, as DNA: TGTGCCAGCAGTATGGCGCCACAGGGTCGCGAGCAGTACTTC.

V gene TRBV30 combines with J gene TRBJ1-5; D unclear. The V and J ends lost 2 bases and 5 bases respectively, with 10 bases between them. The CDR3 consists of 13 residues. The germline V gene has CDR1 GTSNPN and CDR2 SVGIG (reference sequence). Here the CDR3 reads CAWSRMRDQPQHF. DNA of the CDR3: TGTGCCTGGAGTAGGATGCGAGATCAGCCCCAGCATTTT.

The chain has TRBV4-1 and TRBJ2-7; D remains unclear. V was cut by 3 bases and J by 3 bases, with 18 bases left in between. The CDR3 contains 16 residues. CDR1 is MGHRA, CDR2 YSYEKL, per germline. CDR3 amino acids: CASSQDATLPFYEQYF. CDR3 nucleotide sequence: TGCGCCAGCAGCCAGGACGCAACCCTACCCTTCTACGAGCAGTACTTC.

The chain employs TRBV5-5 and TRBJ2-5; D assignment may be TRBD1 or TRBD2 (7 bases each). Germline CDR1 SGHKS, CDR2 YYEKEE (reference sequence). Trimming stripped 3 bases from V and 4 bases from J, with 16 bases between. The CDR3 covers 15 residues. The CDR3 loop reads CASSSLRGGIETQYF. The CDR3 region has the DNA TGTGCCAGCAGCTCCCTCAGGGGGGGCATAGAGACCCAGTACTTC.

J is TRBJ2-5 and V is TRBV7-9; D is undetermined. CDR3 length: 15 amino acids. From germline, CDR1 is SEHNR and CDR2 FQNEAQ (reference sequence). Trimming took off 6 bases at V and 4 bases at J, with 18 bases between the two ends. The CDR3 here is CASRIGYGVPETQYF. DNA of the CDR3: TGTGCCAGCAGAATAGGGTATGGGGTACCAGAGACCCAGTACTTC.

DNA of the CDR3: TGTGCCAGCAGTGAAAGACAGGGGTGGCAGCCCCAGCATTTT. Protein product: CASSERQGWQPQHF. The chain uses TRBV6-1 and TRBJ1-5; 8 positions agree with TRBD1. Germline V gives CDR1 MNHNS, CDR2 SASEGT. Unmatched junction bases numbered 4, after V lost 2 bases and J lost 7 bases. The CDR3 has 14 residues.

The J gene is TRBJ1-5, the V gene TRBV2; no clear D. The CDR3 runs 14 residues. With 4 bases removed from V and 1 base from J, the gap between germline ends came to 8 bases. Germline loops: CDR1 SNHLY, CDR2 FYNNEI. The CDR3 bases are TGTGCCAGCAGTGTAAGGCAGAGCAATCAGCCCCAGCATTTT. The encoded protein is CASSVRQSNQPQHF.

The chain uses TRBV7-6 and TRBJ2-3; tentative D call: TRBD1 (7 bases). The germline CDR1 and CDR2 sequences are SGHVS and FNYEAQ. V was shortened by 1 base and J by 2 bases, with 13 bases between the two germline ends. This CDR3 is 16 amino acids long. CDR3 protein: CASSLVPGGLTDTQYF. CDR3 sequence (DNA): TGTGCCAGCAGCTTAGTCCCAGGGGGACTCACAGATACGCAGTATTTT.